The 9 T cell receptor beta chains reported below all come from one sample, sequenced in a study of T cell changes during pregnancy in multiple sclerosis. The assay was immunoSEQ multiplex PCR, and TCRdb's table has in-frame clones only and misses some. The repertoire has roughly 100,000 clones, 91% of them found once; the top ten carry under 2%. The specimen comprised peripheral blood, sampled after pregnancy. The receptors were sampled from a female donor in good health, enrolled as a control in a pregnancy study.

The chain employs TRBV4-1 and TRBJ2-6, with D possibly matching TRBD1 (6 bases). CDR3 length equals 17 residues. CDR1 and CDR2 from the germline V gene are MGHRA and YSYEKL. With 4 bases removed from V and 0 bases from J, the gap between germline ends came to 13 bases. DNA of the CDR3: TGCGCCAGCAGCCCAGGGGTTGGGGCCTCTGGGGCCAACGTCCTGACTTTC. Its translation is CASSPGVGASGANVLTF.

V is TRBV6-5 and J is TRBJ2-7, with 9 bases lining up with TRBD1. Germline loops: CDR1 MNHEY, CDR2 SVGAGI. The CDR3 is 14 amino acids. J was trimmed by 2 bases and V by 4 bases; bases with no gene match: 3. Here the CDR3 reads CASSLGQGTYEQYF. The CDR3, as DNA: TGTGCCAGCAGTTTGGGACAGGGTACCTACGAGCAGTACTTC.

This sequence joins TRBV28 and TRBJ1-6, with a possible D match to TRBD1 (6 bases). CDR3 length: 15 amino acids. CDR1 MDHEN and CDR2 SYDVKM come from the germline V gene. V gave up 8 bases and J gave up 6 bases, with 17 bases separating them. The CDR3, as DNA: TGTGCCAGCCGGGAACAGGGCGCTCCTAATTCACCCCTCCACTTT. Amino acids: CASREQGAPNSPLHF. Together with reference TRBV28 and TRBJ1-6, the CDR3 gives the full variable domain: DVKVTQSSRYLVKRTGEKVFLECVQDMDHENMFWYRQDPGLGLRLIYFSYDVKMKEKGDIPEGYSVSREKKERFSLILESASTNQTSMYLCASREQGAPNSPLHFGNGTRLTVT.

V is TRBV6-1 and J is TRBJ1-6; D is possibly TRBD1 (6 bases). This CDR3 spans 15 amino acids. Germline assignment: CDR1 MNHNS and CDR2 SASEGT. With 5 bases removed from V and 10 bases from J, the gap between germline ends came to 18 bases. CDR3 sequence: CASSTQGGGSSPLHF. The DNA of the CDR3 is TGTGCCAGCAGTACCCAAGGGGGGGGCAGCTCACCCCTCCACTTT.

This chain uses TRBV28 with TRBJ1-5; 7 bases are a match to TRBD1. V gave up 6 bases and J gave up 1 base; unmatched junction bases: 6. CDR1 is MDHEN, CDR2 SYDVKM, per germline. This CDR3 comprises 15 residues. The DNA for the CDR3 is TGTGCCAGCAGCTGGACAGGAGGAAGCAATCAGCCCCAGCATTTT. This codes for CASSWTGGSNQPQHF.

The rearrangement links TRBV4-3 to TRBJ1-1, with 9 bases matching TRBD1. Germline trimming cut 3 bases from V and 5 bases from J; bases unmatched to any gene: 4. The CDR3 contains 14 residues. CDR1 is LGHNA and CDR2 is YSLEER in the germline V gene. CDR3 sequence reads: CASSQGTGSTEAFF. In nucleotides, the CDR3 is TGCGCCAGCAGCCAGGGGACAGGGAGTACTGAAGCTTTCTTT.

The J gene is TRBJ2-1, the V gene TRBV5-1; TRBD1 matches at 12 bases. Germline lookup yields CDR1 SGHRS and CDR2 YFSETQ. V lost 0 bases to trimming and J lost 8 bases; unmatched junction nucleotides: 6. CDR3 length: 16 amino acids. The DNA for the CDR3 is TGCGCCAGCAGCTTGGCCGCGGGACAGGGGGCCTATGAGCAGTTCTTC. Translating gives CASSLAAGQGAYEQFF. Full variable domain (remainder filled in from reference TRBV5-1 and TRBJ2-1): KAGVTQTPRYLIKTRGQQVTLSCSPISGHRSVSWYQQTPGQGLQFLFEYFSETQRNKGNFPGRFSGRQFSNSRSEMNVSTLELGDSALYLCASSLAAGQGAYEQFFGPGTRLTVL.

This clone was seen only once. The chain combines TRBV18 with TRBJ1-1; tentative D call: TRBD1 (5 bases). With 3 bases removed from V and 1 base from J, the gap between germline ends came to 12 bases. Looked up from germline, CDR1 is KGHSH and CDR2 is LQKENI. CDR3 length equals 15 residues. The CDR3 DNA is TGTGCCAGCTCACCCCCCGGGACTCAGAACACTGAAGCTTTCTTT. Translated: CASSPPGTQNTEAFF. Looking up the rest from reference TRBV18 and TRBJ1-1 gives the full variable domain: NAGVMQNPRHLVRRRGQEARLRCSPMKGHSHVYWYRQLPEEGLKFMVYLQKENIIDESGMPKERFSAEFPKEGPSILRIQQVVRGDSAAYFCASSPPGTQNTEAFFGQGTRLTVV.

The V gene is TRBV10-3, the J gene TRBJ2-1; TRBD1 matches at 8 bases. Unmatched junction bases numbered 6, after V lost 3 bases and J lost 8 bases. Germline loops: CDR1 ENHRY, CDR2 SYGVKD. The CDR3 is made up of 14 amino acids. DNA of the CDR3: TGTGCCATCAGTGACGGACAGGGATTCTATGAGCAGTTCTTC. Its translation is CAISDGQGFYEQFF.